Presented here are 16 T cell receptor beta chains from one specimen sequenced in a study of blood T cell repertoires in COVID-19. The table came from immunoSEQ multiplex PCR; TCRdb's copy has only in-frame clones and leaves some out. The data contain over 350,000 clones, around 89% of them singletons. Material for sequencing was PBMCs or T cells enriched from blood (not recorded which). These receptors were taken from a woman aged 25-40 years with acute COVID-19.

This chain links TRBV2 with TRBJ1-2, with D possibly matching TRBD1 (6 bases). With 1 base removed from V and 1 base from J, the gap between germline ends came to 13 bases. Per the germline V gene, CDR1 is SNHLY and CDR2 is FYNNEI. The CDR3 is 16 amino acids. CDR3 DNA sequence: TGTGCCAGCAGTGAAGTAGGGGGATCATTTAACTATGGCTACACCTTC. Amino acids: CASSEVGGSFNYGYTF.

The V and J genes are TRBV30 and TRBJ1-4; D perhaps matches TRBD1 (5 bases). The CDR3 sequence is 14 residues long. V lost 1 base, J lost 7 bases, and 13 bases lay in between. Germline CDR1 GTSNPN, CDR2 SVGIG (reference sequence). In nucleotides, the CDR3 is TGTGCCTGGAGTGACCCGGGGGGTGGTGAAAAACTGTTTTTT. Translation: CAWSDPGGGEKLFF. Supplemented by reference TRBV30 and TRBJ1-4, the full variable domain reads SQTIHQWPATLVQPVGSPLSLECTVEGTSNPNLYWYRQAAGRGLQLLFYSVGIGQISSEVPQNLSASRPQDRQFILSSKKLLLSDSGFYLCAWSDPGGGEKLFFGSGTQLSVL.

The gene calls are TRBV19 and TRBJ2-1; TRBD2 matches 16 bases. Trimming took 1 base from V and 7 from J; bases not matched to a gene: 10. This CDR3 has 19 amino acids. The germline CDR1 and CDR2 sequences are LNHDA and SQIVND (reference sequence). The CDR3 spells CASSIVPGLAGGPRNEQFF. The CDR3 DNA is TGTGCCAGTAGTATAGTCCCGGGACTAGCGGGGGGGCCGAGGAATGAGCAGTTCTTC.

V gene TRBV12-3 or TRBV12-4 combines with J gene TRBJ1-6; D is perhaps TRBD1 (5 bases). The ends were cut back, 8 bases at V and 9 bases at J, with 14 bases in the middle. This CDR3 comprises 13 residues. CDR3: CASQPRRGSPLHF. The DNA for the CDR3 is TGTGCCAGCCAACCTAGGAGGGGTTCACCCCTCCACTTT.

The chain carries TRBV19 and TRBJ2-5; TRBD2 is a possible D gene (6 bases). V shed 5 bases and J shed 4 bases, with 17 bases lying between them. Germline lookup yields CDR1 LNHDA and CDR2 SQIVND (reference sequence). This CDR3 has 15 amino acids. The CDR3 reads CASSGRDSRVETQYF. The CDR3 DNA reads as TGTGCCAGTAGTGGGCGGGACTCAAGAGTAGAGACCCAGTACTTC.

The chain employs TRBV11-2 and TRBJ2-1; TRBD1 is a possible D gene (5 bases). Deletions cut 0 bases from V and 8 bases from J, with 8 bases between. The germline V gene has CDR1 SGHAT and CDR2 FQNNGV. The CDR3 length is 13 residues. The CDR3 sequence: CASSLDRADEQFF. The DNA for the CDR3 is TGTGCCAGCAGCTTAGACAGGGCTGATGAGCAGTTCTTC.

The gene calls are TRBV5-1 and TRBJ2-1; no definite D call. Germline CDR1 SGHRS, CDR2 YFSETQ. The CDR3 is 12 amino acids. V was shortened by 0 bases and J by 6 bases, with 4 bases between the two germline ends. CDR3 sequence reads: CASSLVANEQFF. For the CDR3, the DNA is TGCGCCAGCAGCTTGGTGGCCAATGAGCAGTTCTTC.

CDR3 protein: CASNSATRGNQPQHF. The CDR3, as DNA: TGTGCCAGCAATTCAGCAACTCGGGGCAATCAGCCCCAGCATTTT. This chain links TRBV28 with TRBJ1-5; D remains unclear. V was cut by 7 bases and J by 2 bases, with 15 bases left in between. CDR1 and CDR2 from the germline V gene are MDHEN and SYDVKM. The CDR3 runs to 15 residues.

The chain links TRBV2 to TRBJ2-7; a possible D gene is TRBD1 (6 bases). V was cut by 6 bases and J by 3 bases, with 12 bases left in between. Germline values: CDR1 SNHLY, CDR2 FYNNEI. This CDR3 is built from 13 residues. CDR3 amino acids: CASSATGFYEQYF. CDR3 sequence (DNA): TGTGCCAGCAGCGCCACAGGGTTCTACGAGCAGTACTTC. Complete variable domain (other parts from reference TRBV2 and TRBJ2-7): EPEVTQTPSHQVTQMGQEVILRCVPISNHLYFYWYRQILGQKVEFLVSFYNNEISEKSEIFDDQFSVERPDGSNFTLKIRSTKLEDSAMYFCASSATGFYEQYFGPGTRLTVT.

This clone has a single count. This chain joins TRBV2 and TRBJ2-1, with 13 bases aligning to TRBD2. CDR3 length: 17 amino acids. Per germline, CDR1 SNHLY and CDR2 FYNNEI. V lost 6 bases, J lost 2 bases, and 7 bases stayed unmatched. The DNA for the CDR3 is TGTGCCAGCAGGGCCACTAGCGGGGGGGGCCCCTACAATGAGCAGTTCTTC. Its translation: CASRATSGGGPYNEQFF.

This clone has only one observation. The V gene is TRBV3-1 (or the pseudogene TRBV3-2), the J gene TRBJ2-3; 8 bases are a match to TRBD2. V lost 1 base and J lost 0; bases outside the gene matches: 6. This CDR3 is built from 17 residues. Germline assignment: CDR1 LGHDT and CDR2 YNNKEL (reference sequence). The CDR3 is CASSQVKAGASTDTQYF. The CDR3 DNA reads TGTGCCAGCAGCCAAGTCAAAGCGGGGGCGAGCACAGATACGCAGTATTTT.

V gene TRBV10-2 combines with J gene TRBJ1-2; 10 bases are shared with TRBD1. Trimming cost V 2 bases and J 6 bases; bases outside gene matches: 6. Germline CDR1 WSHSY, CDR2 SAAADI. The CDR3 runs 15 residues. The CDR3 loop is CASSEPGTGADGYTF. For the CDR3, the DNA is TGCGCCAGCAGTGAGCCGGGGACAGGGGCTGATGGCTACACCTTC.

V is TRBV9 and J is TRBJ1-4; tentative D call: TRBD1 (5 bases). The CDR3 is 18 residues long. Germline V gene data show CDR1 as SGDLS and CDR2 as YYNGEE. Between the trimmed V and J ends, which lost 3 bases and 0 bases, there was a span of 18 bases. CDR3: CASSGGQSGRATNEKLFF. The CDR3 DNA follows: TGTGCCAGCAGCGGCGGACAATCGGGCCGAGCAACTAATGAAAAACTGTTTTTT. Drawing the rest from reference TRBV9 and TRBJ1-4, the complete variable domain is DSGVTQTPKHLITATGQRVTLRCSPRSGDLSVYWYQQSLDQGLQFLIQYYNGEERAKGNILERFSAQQFPDLHSELNLSSLELGDSALYFCASSGGQSGRATNEKLFFGSGTQLSVL.

In this sample, this clone turned up a few times. The V and J genes are TRBV28 and TRBJ1-2; TRBD1 matches at 7 bases. CDR1 MDHEN and CDR2 SYDVKM come from the germline V gene. V dropped 4 bases and J dropped 2; count of bases not matched to a gene: 7. The CDR3 is 15 amino acids. In DNA form, the CDR3 reads TGTGCCAGCAGTTCGAGGACAGGCTTCAACTATGGCTACACCTTC. Translating gives CASSSRTGFNYGYTF.

This clone was counted once. The genes are TRBV5-1 and TRBJ1-1; 7 nucleotides agree with TRBD1. The junction had 7 bases not matched to a gene; V was cut back by 4 bases and J by 4 bases. This CDR3 comprises 14 residues. Per the germline V gene, CDR1 is SGHRS and CDR2 is YFSETQ. The CDR3 spells CASSPQGVGTEAFF. CDR3 bases: TGCGCCAGCAGCCCCCAGGGGGTTGGCACTGAAGCTTTCTTT.

This chain joins TRBV9 and TRBJ2-1, with D hard to call. The length of the CDR3 is 13 residues. Germline CDR1 is SGDLS and CDR2 is YYNGEE. Trimming removed 0 bases from V and 4 bases from J, with 5 bases in between. The CDR3 sequence is CASSVDSYNEQFF. In nucleotides, the CDR3 is TGTGCCAGCAGCGTAGACAGTTACAATGAGCAGTTCTTC.